This TCR beta chain comes out of a study of T cell repertoires in cytomegalovirus infection. In the study overall: Used in the study were CMV epitopes, some recently identified and HLA-C-restricted, others well-studied and HLA-B-restricted.

Comment on this clonotype: Its antigen is currently unknown.

The CDR3 contains 13 residues. Trimming pared 2 bases from V and 5 bases from J, leaving 9 bases between. The germline V gene has CDR1 SGHAT and CDR2 FQNNGV. Overall study findings and caveats: What dominated the ex vivo response were HLA-C-restricted CMV-specific TCR beta clonotypes.

From the reads, TCRdb called clonotypes with MiXCR, one entry per CDR3 protein. This sample carries a few hundred thousand distinct CDR3 sequences, roughly 43% of them seen once, and the ten largest clones take around 50%. The source was cultured PBMCs, collected from culture after CMV antigen stimulation. V usage is TRBV11-2 and J usage is TRBJ1-2; possibly TRBD1 for D (5 bases). The receptor's source is a human donor in good health (CMV status not recorded). Some clones in this sample may be carry-over from other donors' samples. CDR3 nucleotide sequence: TGTGCCAGCAGCTTAATTGGGGGGTATGGCTACACCTTC. Protein: CASSLIGGYGYTF.